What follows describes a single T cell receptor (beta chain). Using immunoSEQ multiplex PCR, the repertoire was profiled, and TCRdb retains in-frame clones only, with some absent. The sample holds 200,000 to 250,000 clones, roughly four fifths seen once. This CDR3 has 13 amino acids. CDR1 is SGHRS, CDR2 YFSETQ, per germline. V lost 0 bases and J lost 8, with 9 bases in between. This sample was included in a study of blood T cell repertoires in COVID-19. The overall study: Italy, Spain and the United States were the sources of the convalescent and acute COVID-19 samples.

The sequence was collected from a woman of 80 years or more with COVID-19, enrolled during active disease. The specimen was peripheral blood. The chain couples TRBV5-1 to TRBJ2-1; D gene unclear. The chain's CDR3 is CASSLVSADEQFF. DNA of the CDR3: TGCGCCAGCAGCTTGGTCAGCGCCGATGAGCAGTTCTTC.